The rows below give T cell receptor beta chains drawn from one sample of a study of graft-versus-host responses after intestinal transplantation. Repertoires were generated with immunoSEQ multiplex PCR, while TCRdb's copy carries only in-frame clones and drops some. The table records roughly 110,000 clones, over 85% of them present only once. The antigens of these receptors remain unknown. The sample in question was unstimulated CD4+ T cells sorted from spleen or lymph node cells, obtained before transplant. These receptor sequences come from a human donor who was the organ donor for an intestinal transplant. Each CDR3 is given with its conserved first and last residue. The D gene is left open where the match is weak. The size field is filled for only some rows; it gives once, few, many or a size class.

V	D	J	size	DNA	CDR3
TRBV5-1	-	TRBJ1-1	-	TGCGCCAGCAGCTTGGTCCAGGGCGCGGGAACTGAAGCTTTCTTT	CASSLVQGAGTEAFF
TRBV4-3	-	TRBJ2-1	-	TGCGCCAGCAGCCAAGATTTATCGGGGAACAATGAGCAGTTCTTC	CASSQDLSGNNEQFF
TRBV30	TRBD2	TRBJ2-4	-	TGTGCCTGGAGTGGCGGGAGGGCCAAAAACATTCAGTACTTC	CAWSGGRAKNIQYF
TRBV10-2	TRBD1	TRBJ1-6	-	TGCGCCGGGACAGAGGGGACGGATAATTCACCCCTCCACTTT	CAGTEGTDNSPLHF
TRBV9	-	TRBJ2-7	-	TGTGCCAGCAGCGTTCGGGACGGCTACGAGCAGTACTTC	CASSVRDGYEQYF
TRBV19	-	TRBJ1-3	-	TGTGCCAGTAGTGGGTTCTTCTCTGGAAACACCATATATTTT	CASSGFFSGNTIYF
TRBV14	-	TRBJ2-1	-	TGTGCCAGCAGCCGAAGTAGCGTCTACAATGAGCAGTTCTTC	CASSRSSVYNEQFF
TRBV7-2	-	TRBJ2-3	-	TGTGCCAGCAGCTTAGTTCTGGGCACAGATACGCAGTATTTT	CASSLVLGTDTQYF
TRBV19	TRBD2	TRBJ2-7	once	TGTGCCAGTAGTCTAGCGGGAGTATCCTACGAGCAGTACTTC	CASSLAGVSYEQYF
TRBV7-2	TRBD1	TRBJ1-5	-	TGTGCCAGCAGCTTGTCCGGGACAGGTAATCAGCCCCAGCATTTT	CASSLSGTGNQPQHF
TRBV5-1	-	TRBJ2-3	-	TGCGCCAGCAGCCGGACGGCGGGGCCTAGCACAGATACGCAGTATTTT	CASSRTAGPSTDTQYF
TRBV12-5	-	TRBJ2-4	once	TGTGCTAGTGGTTTGGTAAGCGAGCCTGCCCTTGACATTCAGTACTTC	CASGLVSEPALDIQYF
TRBV14	-	TRBJ1-2	-	TGTGCCAGCAGCCAATCGGGGCGCGGTGGCTACACCTTC	CASSQSGRGGYTF
TRBV2	TRBD1	TRBJ2-1	-	TGTGCCGGGGGTGGACAGGGGCCATCAAATGAGCAGTTCTTC	CAGGGQGPSNEQFF
TRBV5-1	-	TRBJ2-3	-	TGCGCCAGCAGCTTGGGGGGGCTAGCAGATACGCAGTATTTT	CASSLGGLADTQYF
TRBV9	-	TRBJ2-7	-	TGTGCCAGCAGCCCGAGAGGTACCGCGTTAAGCTACGAGCAGTACTTC	CASSPRGTALSYEQYF
TRBV19	-	TRBJ2-4	once	TGTGCCAGTAGTATGGAAGGCTTCGGGAACATTCAGTACTTC	CASSMEGFGNIQYF
TRBV11-1	TRBD1	TRBJ2-1	-	TGTGCCAGCAGCTTAGTCCAGGGGGACTACAATGAGCAGTTCTTC	CASSLVQGDYNEQFF
TRBV11-1	TRBD2	TRBJ2-1	-	TGTGCCAGCAGCTTAGGGACTAGCGGTTACAATGAGCAGTTCTTC	CASSLGTSGYNEQFF
TRBV4-2	-	TRBJ2-5	-	TGTGCCAGCAGCCAAGCGGGACTCCAAGAGACCCAGTACTTC	CASSQAGLQETQYF
TRBV19	TRBD2	TRBJ2-1	-	TGTGCCAGTAGTATCCTAGCGGGAGGGCTCTACAATGAGCAGTTCTTC	CASSILAGGLYNEQFF
TRBV5-4	TRBD1	TRBJ2-2	-	TGTGCCAGCAGTCCGAACAGGGGCAGGGGGGAGCTGTTTTTT	CASSPNRGRGELFF
TRBV28	-	TRBJ2-2	once	TGTGCCAGCCGCGAGGGGGGGAACACCGGGGAGCTGTTTTTT	CASREGGNTGELFF
TRBV23-1	TRBD2	TRBJ2-3	few	TGCGCCAGCAGTCAATCAGCTAGCGGGGGATTAGATACGCAGTATTTT	CASSQSASGGLDTQYF
TRBV6-1	-	TRBJ2-3	-	TGTGCCAGCACAGGGCGCCTCACAGATACGCAGTATTTT	CASTGRLTDTQYF
TRBV2	-	TRBJ1-2	once	TGTGCCAGCAGTGGGGGAGGAAAAGTCTATGGCTACACCTTC	CASSGGGKVYGYTF
TRBV9	-	TRBJ1-3	few	TGTGCCAGCAGCCAGAACTTAGTGGCTGGAAACACCATATATTTT	CASSQNLVAGNTIYF
TRBV19	-	TRBJ1-2	-	TGTGCCAGTAGCCCCCCCATTCCTTATGGCTACACCTTC	CASSPPIPYGYTF
TRBV29-1	TRBD1	TRBJ2-3	-	TGCAGCGTTGAATCGGCAGGGGGCTTGATCGGGCTGGGCACAGATACGCAGTATTTT	CSVESAGGLIGLGTDTQYF
TRBV6-6	-	TRBJ2-1	-	TGTGCCAGCCGACGAAGCGGCCACAATGAGCAGTTCTTC	CASRRSGHNEQFF
TRBV13	TRBD1	TRBJ1-2	-	TGTGCCAGCAGCATGCTTGACAGGGAGGCCTATGGCTACACCTTC	CASSMLDREAYGYTF
TRBV7-9	TRBD1	TRBJ2-3	-	TGTGCCAGCAGCCTGCGGACAGGTCCACTTTCTAGCACAGATACGCAGTATTTT	CASSLRTGPLSSTDTQYF
TRBV7-2	-	TRBJ2-2	-	TGTGCCAGCAGCGTAGGTGGGGTCGGGGAGCTGTTTTTT	CASSVGGVGELFF
TRBV21-1	-	TRBJ2-3	-	TGTGCCAGCAGCTGTCGAAACAGGGGGCAGGCCGATACGCAGTATTTT	CASSCRNRGQADTQYF
TRBV19	-	TRBJ2-6	-	TGTGCCAGTAGTATGTACCCCCCGAGGGCCAACGTCCTGACTTTC	CASSMYPPRANVLTF
TRBV28	-	TRBJ2-1	-	TGTGCCAGCTTCTTCTCCAATGAGCAGTTCTTC	CASFFSNEQFF
TRBV4-2	-	TRBJ2-7	-	TGTGCCAGCAGCCAAGGACACGTTCCAGGCGAGCAGTACTTC	CASSQGHVPGEQYF
TRBV5-5	-	TRBJ1-5	-	TGTGCCAGCAGCTTACAGGGATGGAGCAATCAGCCCCAGCATTTT	CASSLQGWSNQPQHF
TRBV6-5	-	TRBJ1-1	once	TGTGCCAGCAGTTACGGGGGGGGTCGGACTGAAGCTTTCTTT	CASSYGGGRTEAFF
TRBV7-9	TRBD2	TRBJ2-7	-	TGTGCCAGCAGCTTTGGACTAGCGGGAGTCGAGCAGTACTTC	CASSFGLAGVEQYF
TRBV5-5	TRBD1	TRBJ1-2	-	TGTGCCAGCAGTCAGATACCCGAGGGGGCCTACGGCTACACCTTC	CASSQIPEGAYGYTF
TRBV19	TRBD2	TRBJ2-1	-	TGTGCCAGTAGTCCCTGGACTAGGTCGAATGAGCAGTTCTTC	CASSPWTRSNEQFF
TRBV6-5	TRBD2	TRBJ2-1	once	TGTGCCAGCAGTTACCCCGGACTAGCGGGAGGTAATGAGCAGTTCTTC	CASSYPGLAGGNEQFF
TRBV6-6	-	TRBJ1-2	-	TGTGCCAGCAGTATTACCAGGGACTATGGCTACACCTTC	CASSITRDYGYTF
TRBV6-1	-	TRBJ2-7	-	TGTGCCAGCAGTGGACTGACTACTAACGAGCAGTACTTC	CASSGLTTNEQYF
TRBV11-2	-	TRBJ2-5	-	TGTGCCAGCAGCTTAGGCCTTCGGGAGACCCAGTACTTC	CASSLGLRETQYF
TRBV6-1	-	TRBJ2-2	-	TGTGCCAGCAGTGCCCTTAACACCGGGGAGCTGTTTTTT	CASSALNTGELFF
TRBV5-1	-	TRBJ2-3	-	TGCGCCAGCAGCCCCCCCGCGTCGGGGAGCACAGATACGCAGTATTTT	CASSPPASGSTDTQYF